The 4 T cell receptor beta chains below were found in one sample sequenced in a study of CD8+ T cells in alopecia areata. Treatment meaning: oral pan-JAK inhibitor, 5-10 mg twice daily. cDNA reverse transcribed from extracted RNA served as the sequencing template. Data came from immunoSEQ multiplex PCR; TCRdb stores just in-frame clones and leaves some out. The sample carries over 250,000 clones, 50% to 75% recorded once. Specimen: CD4+ T cells sorted from blood, collected at approximately week 51, from a patient treated with tofacitinib. The receptors come from a human donor with alopecia areata.

The chain recombines TRBV7-9 with TRBJ1-1; D remains ambiguous. In germline, CDR1 is SEHNR, CDR2 FQNEAQ (reference sequence). The CDR3 has 14 amino acids. V lost 1 base to trimming and J lost 0 bases, with 6 bases between them. The CDR3 DNA sequence: TGTGCCAGCAGCTTAGTGAAGGTGAACACTGAAGCTTTCTTT. Residues: CASSLVKVNTEAFF. Full variable domain (missing parts from reference TRBV7-9 and TRBJ1-1): DTGVSQNPRHKITKRGQNVTFRCDPISEHNRLYWYRQTLGQGPEFLTYFQNEAQLEKSRLLSDRFSAERPKGSFSTLEIQRTEQGDSAMYLCASSLVKVNTEAFFGQGTRLTVV.

The chain combines TRBV5-1 with TRBJ2-1; the D gene is possibly TRBD2 (6 bases). Germline CDR1 SGHRS, CDR2 YFSETQ. This CDR3 region has 15 residues. Trimming took off 1 base at V and 5 bases at J, with 13 bases between the two ends. For the CDR3, the DNA is TGCGCCAGCAGCTTGCAGGCAGGGAGGCACAATGAGCAGTTCTTC. This codes for CASSLQAGRHNEQFF.

This clone occurred a few times. Here the CDR3 DNA reads TGCAGCGTGGCGCGGGGCGGCAATCAGCCCCAGCATTTT. Translated: CSVARGGNQPQHF. The V call is TRBV29-1, the J call TRBJ1-5, with D tentatively TRBD1 (5 bases). Germline CDR1 reads SQVTM; CDR2 reads ANQGSEA. The CDR3 runs to 13 residues. Trimming cost V 6 bases and J 2 bases, with 11 bases left between them.

This clone was observed a few times. The J gene is TRBJ2-3, the V gene TRBV6-6; TRBD2 agrees at 10 bases. This CDR3 spans 15 amino acids. J gave up 4 bases and V 5 bases, and 6 bases lay outside the gene matches. Germline V gene lookup returns CDR1 MNHNY and CDR2 SVGAGI (reference sequence). DNA for the CDR3: TGTGCCAGCAGTGGAGCCCTAGCGGGGGCAGATACGCAGTATTTT. This codes for CASSGALAGADTQYF.